One and the same sample provided the 19 T cell receptor beta chains below, sequenced in a study of CD8+ T cells in alopecia areata. Following RNA extraction, reverse transcription yielded cDNA that acted as the sequencing template. TCRdb's copy holds only in-frame clones and misses some; the assay was immunoSEQ multiplex PCR. The table lists around 200,000 clones, 50% to 75% of them singletons, with around 4.2% in the top ten. Treatment of the sample: oral pan-JAK inhibitor, 5-10 mg twice daily. Sequenced here: CD4+ T cells sorted from blood, sampled at week 4, from a patient treated with tofacitinib. The receptors were sampled from a human donor with alopecia areata.

The chain couples TRBV5-4 to TRBJ2-1; 8 bases align to TRBD2. The junction had 9 bases not matched to a gene; V was cut back by 4 bases and J by 0 bases. The CDR3 spans 17 residues. In germline, CDR1 is SGHNT, CDR2 YYREEE (reference sequence). CDR3 amino acids: CASSVGRGGRSYNEQFF. The CDR3 nucleotides are TGTGCCAGCAGCGTCGGTCGGGGGGGCCGCTCCTACAATGAGCAGTTCTTC.

In this sample, this clone turned up a few times. The rearrangement uses TRBV11-2 and TRBJ1-1; D unresolved. Looked up from germline, CDR1 is SGHAT and CDR2 is FQNNGV. The CDR3 totals 12 residues. Trimming removed 5 bases from V and 3 bases from J, with 7 bases in between. CDR3 residues: CASSHSDTEAFF. CDR3 DNA: TGTGCCAGCAGCCATTCGGACACTGAAGCTTTCTTT.

This clone was recorded a few times. The rearrangement links TRBV6-6 to TRBJ1-1; no clear D gene. V was cut by 2 bases and J by 0 bases, with 4 bases left in between. CDR1 is MNHNY, CDR2 SVGAGI, per germline (reference sequence). The CDR3 runs to 13 residues. CDR3 sequence: CASSYRLNTEAFF. CDR3 bases: TGTGCCAGCAGTTACCGATTGAACACTGAAGCTTTCTTT.

The chain joins TRBV7-2 to TRBJ2-5, with TRBD1 matching over 9 bases. The CDR3 is made up of 18 amino acids. V lost 7 bases, J lost 2 bases, and 17 bases stayed unmatched. CDR1 and CDR2 from the germline V gene are SGHTA and FQGNSA. The CDR3 DNA is TGTGCCAGCAATAAGGGACAGGGTGTCTTAGGTTGGCAAGAGACCCAGTACTTC. Translated: CASNKGQGVLGWQETQYF. Complete variable domain (other parts from reference TRBV7-2 and TRBJ2-5): GAGVSQSPSNKVTEKGKDVELRCDPISGHTALYWYRQSLGQGLEFLIYFQGNSAPDKSGLPSDRFSAERTGGSVSTLTIQRTQQEDSAVYLCASNKGQGVLGWQETQYFGPGTRLLVL.

With regard to this clone: The sample carries other DNA sequences with the same CDR3. V is TRBV16 and J is TRBJ1-5; D unclear. Germline values: CDR1 KGHSY, CDR2 FQNENV. V lost 2 bases, J lost 3 bases, and 8 bases lay in between. The CDR3 covers 14 residues. The CDR3 region is CASSQGQINQPQHF. CDR3 in DNA: TGTGCCAGCAGCCAAGGTCAGATCAATCAGCCCCAGCATTTT.

The V gene is TRBV27, the J gene TRBJ1-2; TRBD1 is a possible D gene (5 bases). CDR3 size: 14 residues. Germline CDR1 and CDR2: MNHEY and SMNVEV (reference sequence). V dropped 6 bases and J dropped 0 bases, with 11 bases sitting between them. The CDR3 DNA reads TGTGCCAGCAGAGGGACCGCGGCTAACTATGGCTACACCTTC. Translating it yields CASRGTAANYGYTF.

The J gene is TRBJ2-7, the V gene TRBV23-1; a weak D match, TRBD1 (6 bases). TRBV23-1 is sorted into the ORF group, with uncertain function. Trimming removed 2 bases from V and 3 bases from J, with 17 bases in between. This CDR3 has 16 residues. For the CDR3, the DNA is TGCGCCAGCAGTCAAATTCCCCGACAGGCCATCTACGAGCAGTACTTC. Translated: CASSQIPRQAIYEQYF.

The chain has TRBV9 and TRBJ1-2; D gene unclear. The germline V gene encodes CDR1 SGDLS and CDR2 YYNGEE. The CDR3 has 16 amino acids. The ends were cut back, 4 bases at V and 5 bases at J, with 21 bases in the middle. CDR3 loop: CASSPGPSPGKYGYTF. CDR3 DNA sequence: TGTGCCAGCAGCCCCGGGCCCTCCCCAGGAAAGTATGGCTACACCTTC.

This clone was counted only a few times. The same CDR3 can be traced to other DNA sequences in this sample. V usage is TRBV5-1 and J usage is TRBJ2-7, with 8 bases matching TRBD1. The CDR3 is 15 amino acids. From germline, CDR1 is SGHRS and CDR2 YFSETQ. With 4 bases clipped from V and 2 bases from J, the junction kept 8 bases outside the gene matches. The CDR3 nucleotides are TGCGCCAGCAGCCCCGGGACAGGCCCCCCCTACGAGCAGTACTTC. Translating gives CASSPGTGPPYEQYF. Full variable domain (outside the CDR3, taken from reference TRBV5-1 and TRBJ2-7): KAGVTQTPRYLIKTRGQQVTLSCSPISGHRSVSWYQQTPGQGLQFLFEYFSETQRNKGNFPGRFSGRQFSNSRSEMNVSTLELGDSALYLCASSPGTGPPYEQYFGPGTRLTVT.

This chain joins TRBV5-1 and TRBJ2-5, with 9 bases fitting TRBD2. Trimming removed 4 bases from V and 4 bases from J; junction bases left unmatched: 5. From germline, CDR1 is SGHRS and CDR2 YFSETQ. The CDR3 covers 14 residues. Here the CDR3 DNA reads TGCGCCAGCAGCGAGGGGACTAGCAGAGAGACCCAGTACTTC. It encodes CASSEGTSRETQYF.

This sequence joins TRBV19 and TRBJ2-2; possible D gene TRBD1, 6 bases. V was trimmed by 5 bases and J by 3 bases, leaving 13 bases between them. The CDR3 has 15 residues. Germline assignment: CDR1 LNHDA and CDR2 SQIVND (reference sequence). Here the CDR3 reads CASSFQGWDTGELFF. CDR3 nucleotide sequence: TGTGCCAGTAGTTTTCAGGGGTGGGACACCGGGGAGCTGTTTTTT.

V gene TRBV29-1 combines with J gene TRBJ1-1, with D uncertain. The CDR3 length is 11 residues. V was trimmed by 6 bases and J by 4 bases, leaving 9 bases between them. Germline-derived CDR1 and CDR2 are SQVTM and ANQGSEA. The CDR3 sequence is CSVTRSTEAFF. DNA of the CDR3: TGCAGCGTCACTAGGAGCACTGAAGCTTTCTTT.

This clone has just one count. The chain recombines TRBV30 with TRBJ2-3; possibly TRBD1 or TRBD2 for D (6 bases each). Germline assignment: CDR1 GTSNPN and CDR2 SVGIG (reference sequence). The CDR3 totals 13 residues. The V end was cut by 1 base, the J end by 6 bases, with 11 bases between. The CDR3 sequence is CAWSASGADTQYF. The CDR3 nucleotides are TGTGCCTGGAGTGCCTCGGGGGCTGATACGCAGTATTTT.

This chain connects TRBV10-3 to TRBJ2-3; no clear D gene. This CDR3 region has 14 residues. V dropped 3 bases and J dropped 0 bases, with 7 bases sitting between them. The germline CDR1 and CDR2 sequences are ENHRY and SYGVKD. CDR3 in DNA: TGTGCCATCAGTGACGAGAAAAGCACAGATACGCAGTATTTT. Its translation: CAISDEKSTDTQYF.

The rearrangement joins TRBV30 to TRBJ1-2; D might be TRBD1 (5 bases). V was cut by 3 bases and J by 8 bases, with 13 bases left in between. The CDR3 consists of 12 residues. Germline-derived CDR1 and CDR2 are GTSNPN and SVGIG (reference sequence). The DNA of the CDR3 is TGTGCCTGGAGCTGGCAGGGAGGCGGCTACACCTTC. Protein: CAWSWQGGGYTF.

CDR3 DNA sequence: TGTGCCACCAGCAGGGGAGGGACAGGGAAAACCTACGAGCAGTACTTC. This gives the protein CATSRGGTGKTYEQYF. This rearrangement joins TRBV15 to TRBJ2-7; TRBD1 matches 9 bases. CDR1 and CDR2 from the germline V gene are LNHNV and YYDKDF (reference sequence). This CDR3 is 16 amino acids long. Losses at the gene ends were 3 bases for V and 2 bases for J; bases not matched to a gene: 8.

CDR3: CASSLMSGGAGTQYF. CDR3 nucleotides: TGTGCCAGCAGCTTGATGAGCGGGGGGGCGGGGACCCAGTACTTC. V and J are TRBV5-4 and TRBJ2-5; 10 bases line up with TRBD2. The CDR3 covers 15 residues. Per the germline V gene, CDR1 is SGHNT and CDR2 is YYREEE (reference sequence). The V and J ends lost 1 base and 7 bases, in that order; junction bases with no gene match: 7.

This clone has just one count. The V call is TRBV6-6, the J call TRBJ1-2, with D tentatively TRBD1 (5 bases). The CDR3 consists of 11 residues. The germline V and J ends were trimmed by 6 bases and 7 bases, with 9 bases remaining between them. The germline CDR1 and CDR2 sequences are MNHNY and SVGAGI (reference sequence). CDR3: CASSRDRGYTF. For the CDR3, the DNA is TGTGCCAGCAGCCGGGACCGTGGCTACACCTTC.

This chain uses TRBV2 with TRBJ2-5, with a weak D call TRBD1 (5 bases). Germline V gives CDR1 SNHLY, CDR2 FYNNEI. There are 12 residues in the CDR3. The germline V and J ends were trimmed by 7 bases and 7 bases, with 13 bases remaining between them. The CDR3 DNA reads as TGTGCCAGCACCGAAGGGGTTGGGACCCAGTACTTC. Its protein product is CASTEGVGTQYF. The full variable domain, in which reference TRBV2 and TRBJ2-5 provide the parts outside the CDR3, is EPEVTQTPSHQVTQMGQEVILRCVPISNHLYFYWYRQILGQKVEFLVSFYNNEISEKSEIFDDQFSVERPDGSNFTLKIRSTKLEDSAMYFCASTEGVGTQYFGPGTRLLVL.